The rows below give T cell receptor beta chains drawn from one sample of a study of Graves' ophthalmopathy and Graves' hyperthyroidism. TCRdb re-analysed the multiplex PCR reads in MiXCR, keeping a single row per CDR3 protein. The sample holds 350,000 to 450,000 distinct CDR3 sequences, 20% to 25% seen once. The sequenced material came from peripheral blood. These receptors were collected from a woman aged 18-29 years with stable Graves' hyperthyroidism. The CDR3 runs from the conserved cysteine through the conserved F or W. D genes are given only for firm matches. Part of the rows lack a size; the others show once, few, many or a class for expanded clones.

D | size | J | V | CDR3 | DNA
NA | many | TRBJ1-5 | TRBV24-1 | CATSDSRSITLRGNQPQHF | TGTGCCACCAGTGATTCCCGTTCTATTACCCTGCGGGGGAATCAGCCCCAGCATTTT
TRBD1 | many | TRBJ2-5 | TRBV7-9 | CASSFGQGPQETQYF | TGTGCCAGCAGCTTCGGACAGGGGCCCCAAGAGACCCAGTACTTC
NA | few | TRBJ2-7 | TRBV6-1 | CASSELADSSYEQYF | TGTGCCAGCAGTGAATTAGCGGATAGCTCCTACGAGCAGTACTTC
TRBD2 | many | TRBJ2-7 | TRBV27 | CASSLYGGGTYEQYF | TGTGCCAGCAGTTTATACGGGGGGGGAACCTACGAGCAGTACTTC
TRBD2 | NA | TRBJ2-5 | TRBV5-1 | CASSFRLAGGQETQYF | TGCGCCAGCAGCTTTCGGCTAGCGGGAGGCCAAGAGACCCAGTACTTC
TRBD1 | many | TRBJ1-1 | TRBV3-1 | CASSQAGGNTEAFF | TGTGCCAGCAGCCAAGCAGGGGGGAACACTGAAGCTTTCTTT
TRBD1 | few | TRBJ2-7 | TRBV12-3/TRBV12-4 | CASSPYGQENYEQYF | TGTGCCAGCAGTCCTTACGGACAGGAGAATTACGAGCAGTACTTC
NA | many | TRBJ1-5 | TRBV6-2/TRBV6-3 | CASSSANQPQHF | TGTGCCAGCAGTTCAGCCAATCAGCCCCAGCATTTT
NA | many | TRBJ1-1 | TRBV6-5 | CASTRGRDNTEAFF | TGTGCCAGCACTCGGGGGCGAGATAACACTGAAGCTTTCTTT
TRBD2 | many | TRBJ2-7 | TRBV30 | CAWTRLAYEQYF | TGTGCCTGGACGCGACTAGCATACGAGCAGTACTTC
NA | NA | TRBJ2-7 | TRBV5-1 | CASSLTGKEGYEQYF | TGCGCCAGCAGCTTGACAGGGAAAGAGGGCTACGAGCAGTACTTC
TRBD1 | NA | TRBJ1-2 | TRBV6-1 | CASSITGAQSYGYTF | TGTGCCAGCAGCATAACAGGGGCACAGAGCTATGGCTACACCTTC
TRBD2 | many | TRBJ2-7 | TRBV29-1 | CSVVGRGTYEQYF | TGCAGCGTTGTCGGGAGGGGAACCTACGAGCAGTACTTC
NA | NA | TRBJ1-2 | TRBV29-1 | CSVEGGWGYGYTF | TGCAGCGTTGAGGGGGGTTGGGGCTATGGCTACACCTTC
NA | NA | TRBJ1-2 | TRBV12-3/TRBV12-4 | CASSLATLRDGYTF | TGTGCCAGCAGTTTGGCAACGCTAAGAGATGGCTACACCTTC
NA | NA | TRBJ1-1 | TRBV6-2/TRBV6-3 | CASSYPRGQIRTGTNTEAFF | TGTGCCAGCAGTTACCCTCGGGGCCAAATAAGAACAGGGACGAACACTGAAGCTTTCTTT
NA | many | TRBJ2-2 | TRBV19 | CASSVQGLSNTGELFF | TGTGCCAGTAGTGTTCAGGGCCTTTCGAACACCGGGGAGCTGTTTTTT
TRBD2 | many | TRBJ2-7 | TRBV20-1 | CSARVGAGVYEQYF | TGCAGTGCTAGAGTCGGAGCGGGAGTCTACGAGCAGTACTTC
NA | many | TRBJ2-7 | TRBV29-1 | CSVEYSYEQYF | TGCAGCGTTGAATATTCCTACGAGCAGTACTTC
TRBD2 | many | TRBJ2-7 | TRBV11-1 | CASSLVGLAGAYEQYF | TGTGCCAGCAGCTTAGTAGGACTAGCGGGAGCCTACGAGCAGTACTTC
TRBD1 | many | TRBJ1-1 | TRBV19 | CASRKTGSPEAFF | TGTGCCAGTAGAAAGACAGGGTCACCTGAAGCTTTCTTT
TRBD1 | many | TRBJ1-5 | TRBV6-1 | CASSEVFSDRGNQPQHF | TGTGCCAGCAGTGAAGTTTTCTCGGACAGGGGAAATCAGCCCCAGCATTTT
NA | many | TRBJ1-1 | TRBV30 | CAWSVGAPEAFF | TGTGCCTGGAGTGTAGGCGCGCCTGAAGCTTTCTTT
TRBD2 | few | TRBJ2-7 | TRBV11-1 | CASSYPGTSGRSPYEQYF | TGTGCCAGCAGCTATCCCGGGACTAGCGGGAGGTCTCCCTACGAGCAGTACTTC
NA | many | TRBJ1-1 | TRBV6-5 | CASSYGKNTEAFF | TGTGCCAGCAGTTACGGGAAGAACACTGAAGCTTTCTTT
NA | NA | TRBJ1-1 | TRBV29-1 | CSVVTGTAEAFF | TGCAGCGTTGTGACAGGTACGGCTGAAGCTTTCTTT
NA | many | TRBJ2-5 | TRBV12-3/TRBV12-4 | CASSSLSSPGTQYF | TGTGCCAGCAGTTCCCTATCGTCCCCGGGGACCCAGTACTTC
NA | NA | TRBJ1-1 | TRBV4-1 | CASSQAITGRANTEAFF | TGCGCCAGCAGCCAAGCGATCACGGGGAGGGCTAACACTGAAGCTTTCTTT
NA | many | TRBJ2-7 | TRBV5-1 | CASSSGTPDEQYF | TGCGCCAGCAGCTCCGGGACCCCTGACGAGCAGTACTTC
NA | many | TRBJ2-4 | TRBV6-2/TRBV6-3 | CASSYGQLAKNIQYF | TGTGCCAGCAGTTACGGACAGCTAGCCAAAAACATTCAGTACTTC
NA | many | TRBJ2-7 | TRBV11-2 | CASSPRFEQYF | TGTGCCAGCAGCCCCCGGTTCGAGCAGTACTTC
NA | many | TRBJ1-2 | TRBV6-2/TRBV6-3 | CASSYPFGRLGYTF | TGTGCCAGCAGTTACCCCTTCGGTCGTCTAGGCTACACCTTC
TRBD1 | many | TRBJ1-2 | TRBV27 | CASSSGQTLYGYTF | TGTGCCAGCAGTTCGGGACAGACTCTCTATGGCTACACCTTC
NA | many | TRBJ1-2 | TRBV12-5 | CASGGPGGGYGYTF | TGTGCTAGTGGGGGACCCGGTGGTGGCTATGGCTACACCTTC
NA | NA | TRBJ1-5 | TRBV12-3/TRBV12-4 | CASSFYNQPQHF | TGTGCCAGCAGTTTTTACAATCAGCCCCAGCATTTT
NA | many | TRBJ1-5 | TRBV5-1 | CASSLGLLENNQPQHF | TGCGCCAGCAGCTTAGGGCTTTTAGAGAACAATCAGCCCCAGCATTTT
NA | many | TRBJ2-2 | TRBV28 | CAGQGSNTGELFF | TGTGCCGGGCAGGGCAGTAACACCGGGGAGCTGTTTTTT
NA | NA | TRBJ1-5 | TRBV2 | CASSGDGYSNQPQHF | TGTGCCAGCAGTGGGGACGGGTATAGCAATCAGCCCCAGCATTTT
NA | NA | TRBJ2-2 | TRBV28 | CASSFSVDWGYGELFF | TGTGCCAGCAGTTTTTCGGTTGATTGGGGATACGGGGAGCTGTTTTTT
TRBD1 | NA | TRBJ1-5 | TRBV12-3/TRBV12-4 | CASSRLDRVDQPQHF | TGTGCCAGCAGTCGCCTGGACAGGGTGGATCAGCCCCAGCATTTT
NA | many | TRBJ1-1 | TRBV30 | CACSDWYVEAFF | TGTGCCTGCAGCGACTGGTACGTTGAAGCTTTCTTT
TRBD2 | NA | TRBJ2-7 | TRBV6-2/TRBV6-3 | CASSYSPGLAVYEQYF | TGTGCCAGCAGTTACTCCCCGGGACTAGCCGTATACGAGCAGTACTTC
NA | NA | TRBJ2-7 | TRBV28 | CASSFRAGRQTYEQYF | TGTGCCAGCAGTTTCAGGGCAGGGCGACAAACCTACGAGCAGTACTTC
NA | NA | TRBJ1-2 | TRBV2 | CASSEGRRLNGYTF | TGTGCCAGCAGTGAGGGCAGGCGTCTAAATGGCTACACCTTC
NA | many | TRBJ1-1 | TRBV12-3/TRBV12-4 | CASSRTVGSTEAFF | TGTGCCAGCAGTCGGACGGTGGGGAGCACTGAAGCTTTCTTT
TRBD2 | many | TRBJ2-7 | TRBV7-9 | CASSPRLAGIEQYF | TGTGCCAGCAGCCCCCGACTAGCGGGAATCGAGCAGTACTTC
TRBD1 | many | TRBJ2-7 | TRBV6-1 | CASSRQGLGSNEQYF | TGTGCCAGCAGTCGACAGGGTCTAGGGTCGAACGAGCAGTACTTC
NA | once | TRBJ1-2 | TRBV28 | CASSLIVHPGSGYTF | TGTGCCAGCAGTCTTATAGTCCACCCGGGGAGTGGCTACACCTTC
NA | NA | TRBJ1-1 | TRBV6-1 | CASNKDGGWATEAFF | TGTGCCAGCAATAAAGACGGCGGCTGGGCCACTGAAGCTTTCTTT
NA | many | TRBJ2-5 | TRBV12-5 | CASGLLGETQYF | TGTGCTAGTGGTTTGTTGGGGGAGACCCAGTACTTC
TRBD2 | many | TRBJ2-7 | TRBV28 | CASRATSGSTYEQYF | TGTGCCAGCAGAGCAACTAGCGGGAGTACCTACGAGCAGTACTTC